This T cell receptor beta chain is from a study of blood T cell repertoires in COVID-19. Background on the study: COVID-19 samples, acute and convalescent, were from the United States, Italy and Spain. From T cells, B-cell-depleted T cells, or PBMCs came the material, which was cDNA or gDNA.

Trimming at V came to 3 bases and at J to 6 bases, leaving 4 bases not matched to a gene. CDR1 and CDR2 from the germline V gene are SGHRS and YFSETQ. This CDR3 is 15 amino acids long. Original data processing: Estimation of nucleated cell counts was performed using reference gene primer amplification. The method was immunoSEQ multiplex PCR; TCRdb's version includes in-frame clones alone and lacks a portion of them. The V and J calls and the clone size are those of that table, but D and trimming were determined from the DNA. The data contain about 300,000 clones, more than 80% of them singletons. This TCR was recovered from a young man who had recovered from COVID-19. Sequencing was done on a sample of peripheral blood. The chain has TRBV5-1 and TRBJ2-2; 11 bases map to TRBD1. The CDR3 protein is CASSSRTGGPGELFF. The CDR3 nucleotides are TGCGCCAGCAGCTCCAGGACAGGGGGCCCCGGGGAGCTGTTTTTT.